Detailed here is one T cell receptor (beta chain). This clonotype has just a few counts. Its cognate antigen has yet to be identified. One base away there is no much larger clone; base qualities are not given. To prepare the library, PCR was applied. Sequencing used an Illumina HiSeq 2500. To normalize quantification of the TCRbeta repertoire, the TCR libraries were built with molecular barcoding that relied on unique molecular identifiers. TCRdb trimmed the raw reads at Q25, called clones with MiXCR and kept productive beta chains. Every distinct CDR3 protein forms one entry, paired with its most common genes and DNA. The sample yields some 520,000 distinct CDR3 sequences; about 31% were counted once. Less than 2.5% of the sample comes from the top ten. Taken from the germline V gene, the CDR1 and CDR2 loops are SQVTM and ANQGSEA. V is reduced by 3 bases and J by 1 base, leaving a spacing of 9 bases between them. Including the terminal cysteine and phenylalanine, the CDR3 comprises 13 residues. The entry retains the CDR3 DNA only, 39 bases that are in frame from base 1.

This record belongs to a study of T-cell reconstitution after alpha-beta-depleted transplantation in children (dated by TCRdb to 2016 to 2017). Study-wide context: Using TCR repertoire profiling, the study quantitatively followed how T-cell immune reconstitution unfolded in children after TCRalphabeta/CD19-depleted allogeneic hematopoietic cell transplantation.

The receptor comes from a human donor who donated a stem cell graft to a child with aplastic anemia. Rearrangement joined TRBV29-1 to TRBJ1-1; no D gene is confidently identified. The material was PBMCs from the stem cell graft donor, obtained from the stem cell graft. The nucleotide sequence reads TGCAGCGTTGATAAGGGAACGAACACTGAAGCTTTCTTT. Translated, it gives CSVDKGTNTEAFF.